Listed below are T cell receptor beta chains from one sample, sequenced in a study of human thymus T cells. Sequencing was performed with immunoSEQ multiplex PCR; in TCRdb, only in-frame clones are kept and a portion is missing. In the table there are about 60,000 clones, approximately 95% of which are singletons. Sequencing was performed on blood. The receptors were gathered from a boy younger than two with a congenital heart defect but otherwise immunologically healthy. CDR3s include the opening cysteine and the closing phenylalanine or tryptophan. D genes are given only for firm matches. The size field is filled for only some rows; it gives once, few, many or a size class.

DNA: TGTGCCACCAGCAGAGATGAGAACTCTGGAAACACCATATATTTT; CDR3: CATSRDENSGNTIYF; J: TRBJ1-3; D: .; V: TRBV15; size: .
DNA: TGTGCCAGCAGTTACTCGACAGGGTATCCCTGGGAGACCCAGTACTTC; CDR3: CASSYSTGYPWETQYF; J: TRBJ2-5; D: TRBD1; V: TRBV6-5; size: .
DNA: TGTGCCACCAGCAGAGAGGGGGGGATACCATCTGAAGGGGTTTCCTACACCTTC; CDR3: CATSREGGIPSEGVSYTF; J: TRBJ1-2; D: .; V: TRBV15; size: .
DNA: TGCGCCAGCAGTGATACCGGGGGCGCCTACAATGAGCAGTTCTTC; CDR3: CASSDTGGAYNEQFF; J: TRBJ2-1; D: .; V: TRBV10-2; size: .
DNA: TGTGCCAGCAGCCCCAGGACTAGCGGTTGGGGTGAGACCCAGTACTTC; CDR3: CASSPRTSGWGETQYF; J: TRBJ2-5; D: TRBD2; V: TRBV7-9; size: .
DNA: TGTGCCAGCAGTTACTCAGCTAACTATGGCTACACCTTC; CDR3: CASSYSANYGYTF; J: TRBJ1-2; D: .; V: TRBV6-5; size: once
DNA: TGTGCCAGCAGTTTATTCAGGCGGGAGGGCACAGATACGCAGTATTTT; CDR3: CASSLFRREGTDTQYF; J: TRBJ2-3; D: TRBD2; V: TRBV27; size: .
DNA: TGCGCCAGCAGCCCCCTGGAGATGAACACTGAAGCTTTCTTT; CDR3: CASSPLEMNTEAFF; J: TRBJ1-1; D: .; V: TRBV5-1; size: .
DNA: TGTGCCAGCAGGTCCGGGACTAGCGGGAGAAATGAGCAGTTCTTC; CDR3: CASRSGTSGRNEQFF; J: TRBJ2-1; D: TRBD2; V: TRBV28; size: .
DNA: TGTGCCAGCAGAAGACAGGGGCTAGGAGCGGGCTACACCTTC; CDR3: CASRRQGLGAGYTF; J: TRBJ1-2; D: TRBD1; V: TRBV5-6; size: .
DNA: TGTGCCAGCAGCCAAGAACGGGGGGGCAGGTACGAGCAGTACTTC; CDR3: CASSQERGGRYEQYF; J: TRBJ2-7; D: TRBD2; V: TRBV4-2; size: .
DNA: TGCGCCAGCAGCCAACTTAAAGTGGGACAGCCCTCTATAGGCTACACCTTC; CDR3: CASSQLKVGQPSIGYTF; J: TRBJ1-2; D: TRBD1; V: TRBV4-3; size: .
DNA: TGCGCCAGCAGCTTGGAAACGTCCTACAATGAGCAGTTCTTC; CDR3: CASSLETSYNEQFF; J: TRBJ2-1; D: .; V: TRBV5-1; size: .
DNA: TGCGCCAGCAGCTTGGGGCCCCACACAGATACGCAGTATTTT; CDR3: CASSLGPHTDTQYF; J: TRBJ2-3; D: .; V: TRBV5-1; size: .
DNA: TGTGCCAGCACTAATGACAGGGATCACTATGGCTACACCTTC; CDR3: CASTNDRDHYGYTF; J: TRBJ1-2; D: TRBD1; V: TRBV2; size: .
DNA: TGTGCCAGTAGTATAGGACAGGGTTACGAGCAGTACTTC; CDR3: CASSIGQGYEQYF; J: TRBJ2-7; D: TRBD1; V: TRBV19; size: .
DNA: TGTGCCAGCTCACCAGGCGGGGGGATCTTCACAGATACGCAGTATTTT; CDR3: CASSPGGGIFTDTQYF; J: TRBJ2-3; D: TRBD2; V: TRBV18; size: .
DNA: TGTGCCAGCAGCTTGAGACAGGGGGGCGAGCAGTACTTC; CDR3: CASSLRQGGEQYF; J: TRBJ2-7; D: TRBD1; V: TRBV5-4; size: .
DNA: TGCGCCAGCAGCCAGGTCGACAGCGCTGAAGCTTTCTTT; CDR3: CASSQVDSAEAFF; J: TRBJ1-1; D: .; V: TRBV4-3; size: .
DNA: TGTGCCAGCACCCTAAATCCGGGAAGGAACACTGAAGCTTTCTTT; CDR3: CASTLNPGRNTEAFF; J: TRBJ1-1; D: .; V: TRBV5-8; size: .
DNA: TGTGCCACCAGCAGAGGTACAGGGCAAACCTACGAGCAGTACTTC; CDR3: CATSRGTGQTYEQYF; J: TRBJ2-7; D: .; V: TRBV15; size: .
DNA: TGCGCCAGCTCCCCGGAGGGGGACTACAATGAGCAGTTCTTC; CDR3: CASSPEGDYNEQFF; J: TRBJ2-1; D: .; V: TRBV5-1; size: .
DNA: TGTGCCAGCAGCTTACTCCCCCAAAACACTGAAGCTTTCTTT; CDR3: CASSLLPQNTEAFF; J: TRBJ1-1; D: .; V: TRBV7-6; size: once
DNA: TGCGCCAGCAGTGAGGGAGGGAACTACGAGCAGTACTTC; CDR3: CASSEGGNYEQYF; J: TRBJ2-7; D: .; V: TRBV10-1; size: .
DNA: TGTGCCTGGAGAAGAGGGGATACGCAGTATTTT; CDR3: CAWRRGDTQYF; J: TRBJ2-3; D: .; V: TRBV30; size: once
DNA: TGTGCTAGTGGTTCGGACAGGGAAAGATGGCCCCAGCATTTT; CDR3: CASGSDRERWPQHF; J: TRBJ1-5; D: TRBD1; V: TRBV12-5; size: .
DNA: TGTGCCAGCAGCCCACGACGGGCCTCCTACAATGAGCAGTTCTTC; CDR3: CASSPRRASYNEQFF; J: TRBJ2-1; D: .; V: TRBV7-9; size: .
DNA: TGTGCCAGCAAAGGACAGGATCCCTACAATGAGCAGTTCTTC; CDR3: CASKGQDPYNEQFF; J: TRBJ2-1; D: TRBD1; V: TRBV6-5; size: .
DNA: TGTGCCACCAGCAGAGACAGGGTTAATCAGCCCCAGCATTTT; CDR3: CATSRDRVNQPQHF; J: TRBJ1-5; D: .; V: TRBV15; size: .
DNA: TGTGCCAGCAGTCCGGTTAATCAGCCCCAGCATTTT; CDR3: CASSPVNQPQHF; J: TRBJ1-5; D: .; V: TRBV2; size: few
DNA: TGTGCCATCAGTGACCCAGGTCGGAGGGAGGTCGACATGAACACTGAAGCTTTCTTT; CDR3: CAISDPGRREVDMNTEAFF; J: TRBJ1-1; D: .; V: TRBV10-3; size: .
DNA: TGTGCCAGCAGCTTTAGGGAGACCCAGTACTTC; CDR3: CASSFRETQYF; J: TRBJ2-5; D: .; V: TRBV7-9; size: .
DNA: TGTGCCAGCAGTTCGCGGGACAGCTCCTACGAGCAGTACTTC; CDR3: CASSSRDSSYEQYF; J: TRBJ2-7; D: .; V: TRBV6-6; size: .
DNA: TGTGCCAGCAGCCCAGGGTCCGAAAAACTGTTTTTT; CDR3: CASSPGSEKLFF; J: TRBJ1-4; D: .; V: TRBV5-5; size: .
DNA: TGCAGCGTTCAGGGGGCGGGAGGCTACACCTTC; CDR3: CSVQGAGGYTF; J: TRBJ1-2; D: TRBD1; V: TRBV29-1; size: many
DNA: TGTGCCAGTACCCTCGGACCGGGACAGGGGAACTACGAGCAGTACTTC; CDR3: CASTLGPGQGNYEQYF; J: TRBJ2-7; D: TRBD1; V: TRBV19; size: .
DNA: TGTGCCAGCAGCCGACAAAACACTGAAGCTTTCTTT; CDR3: CASSRQNTEAFF; J: TRBJ1-1; D: .; V: TRBV6-5; size: .
DNA: TGTGCCACCAGCAGAGATTTAGGACAGTCATACAATGAGCAGTTCTTC; CDR3: CATSRDLGQSYNEQFF; J: TRBJ2-1; D: .; V: TRBV15; size: .
DNA: TGTGCCAGCAGTGAAGTAGGAGGGCTCCGGAATCAGCCCCAGCATTTT; CDR3: CASSEVGGLRNQPQHF; J: TRBJ1-5; D: .; V: TRBV2; size: .
DNA: TGCGCCAGCAGCCAAGGGTCCCTTGGACTTATCCTAGCCAAAAACATTCAGTACTTC; CDR3: CASSQGSLGLILAKNIQYF; J: TRBJ2-4; D: .; V: TRBV4-1; size: .
DNA: TGTGCCAGCAGCCCCGGGACTACAAGCACAGATACGCAGTATTTT; CDR3: CASSPGTTSTDTQYF; J: TRBJ2-3; D: TRBD2; V: TRBV7-9; size: .
DNA: TGTGCCAGCAGCCAGACTAGCGGAACCTACGAGCAGTACTTC; CDR3: CASSQTSGTYEQYF; J: TRBJ2-7; D: TRBD2; V: TRBV7-9; size: .
DNA: TGTGCCAGCAGGCCGGACAGTTACACCGGGGAGCTGTTTTTT; CDR3: CASRPDSYTGELFF; J: TRBJ2-2; D: .; V: TRBV28; size: .
DNA: TGTGCCAGCAGCTTTGCGACTAGCGGGGTGAGGAACGAGCAGTACTTC; CDR3: CASSFATSGVRNEQYF; J: TRBJ2-7; D: TRBD2; V: TRBV11-1; size: .
DNA: TGTGCCAGCAGTGTACGCAGGGGAGGGTACACTGAAGCTTTCTTT; CDR3: CASSVRRGGYTEAFF; J: TRBJ1-1; D: .; V: TRBV27; size: .
DNA: TGTGCCAGCAGCATCTTGACAGGGCGAGTCAATGAGCAGTTCTTC; CDR3: CASSILTGRVNEQFF; J: TRBJ2-1; D: TRBD1; V: TRBV5-4; size: once
DNA: TGCGCCAGCAGCTTGACCGGGGGCAGGGATACGCAGTATTTT; CDR3: CASSLTGGRDTQYF; J: TRBJ2-3; D: .; V: TRBV5-1; size: once
DNA: TGTGCCAGCAACTGGGACCTTAATTCACCCCTCCACTTT; CDR3: CASNWDLNSPLHF; J: TRBJ1-6; D: .; V: TRBV7-9; size: .
DNA: TGCGCCAGCAGCTCTGCACCCTGGGACAGTCAAGAGACCCAGTACTTC; CDR3: CASSSAPWDSQETQYF; J: TRBJ2-5; D: TRBD1; V: TRBV5-1; size: .
DNA: TGTGCCAGCAGCGTAGGGGGCTCGGGACGAAGCTCCTACAATGAGCAGTTCTTC; CDR3: CASSVGGSGRSSYNEQFF; J: TRBJ2-1; D: .; V: TRBV9; size: .
DNA: TGTGCCAGCAGTTTATCTCCCAGGTTTATCTCTGGAAACACCATATATTTT; CDR3: CASSLSPRFISGNTIYF; J: TRBJ1-3; D: .; V: TRBV28; size: .
DNA: TGCAGCGTTGCATTGGTCGGGACAGGGGGACGGTACAATGAGCAGTTCTTC; CDR3: CSVALVGTGGRYNEQFF; J: TRBJ2-1; D: TRBD1; V: TRBV29-1; size: .
DNA: TGCGCCAGCAGCCCCTTAACCGAGGGAGGTGATACGCAGTATTTT; CDR3: CASSPLTEGGDTQYF; J: TRBJ2-3; D: .; V: TRBV4-1; size: .
DNA: TGCGCCAGCTCCCTCTCGGAAAGTTCTAGCGGGCGGGTACTAGCCAAAAACATTCAGTACTTC; CDR3: CASSLSESSSGRVLAKNIQYF; J: TRBJ2-4; D: TRBD2; V: TRBV5-1; size: .